The 3 T cell receptor beta chains presented below share a single source sample, sequenced in a study of shared clonotypes between healthy human individuals. Repertoires were generated with immunoSEQ multiplex PCR, while TCRdb's copy carries only in-frame clones and drops some. The table has about 2.1 million clones, about 93% seen once; the top ten hold roughly 1.8%. Terminally differentiated effector memory CD45RA+ cells were excluded by CCR7 positive selection of CD45RO-negative cells. Sequencing was carried out using naive CD8+ T cells from PBMCs. All receptors derive from a young man in good health. Some clones in this sample may be carry-over from other donors' samples.

The rearrangement uses TRBV4-1 and TRBJ2-7; D is undetermined. The CDR3 consists of 14 residues. The germline V gene encodes CDR1 MGHRA and CDR2 YSYEKL. V was pared by 1 base and J by 5 bases, with 12 bases between. CDR3 coding DNA: TGCGCCAGCAGCCAAGTTAGCAGCGAGCACGAGCAGTACTTC. Its protein product is CASSQVSSEHEQYF.

Concerning this clone: Additional DNA sequences in this sample encode the identical CDR3. V is TRBV2 and J is TRBJ2-7, with 10 bases identical to TRBD2. CDR3 length: 15 amino acids. Trimming cost V 6 bases and J 3 bases; bases outside gene matches: 8. The V gene's germline CDR1 is SNHLY and CDR2 FYNNEI. The DNA for the CDR3 is TGTGCCAGCAGATCCGGACTAGCGGAGAACTACGAGCAGTACTTC. Protein: CASRSGLAENYEQYF.

This chain uses TRBV14 with TRBJ1-2; no clear D gene. This CDR3 is built from 14 residues. Trimming cost V 0 bases and J 5 bases, with 10 bases left between them. CDR1 SGHDN and CDR2 FVKESK come from the germline V gene. The CDR3 bases are TGTGCCAGCAGCCAAGAGTCAGCCACTTATGGCTACACCTTC. It yields the protein CASSQESATYGYTF.